The 6 T cell receptor beta chains listed next were all sequenced from one sample in a study of Ad26.COV2.S vaccination and SARS-CoV-2 variants. Sequenced by immunoSEQ multiplex PCR; TCRdb stores in-frame clones only, minus some. This table holds around 340,000 clones, around 89% found once. This sample's treatment: some 20 received Ad26.COV2.S at low or high dose, single or two shots; about 5 received placebo; per-sample allocation not given. On day 63 after the first injection, vaccine and placebo recipients gave samples. This specimen was peripheral blood, taken in a trial of Ad26.COV2.S vaccine versus placebo. The source is a person aged 18 to 59 who received the Ad26.COV2.S COVID-19 vaccine or a placebo.

The genes are TRBV24-1 and TRBJ2-7; possibly TRBD2 for D (5 bases). V dropped 0 bases and J dropped 3 bases, with 14 bases sitting between them. Germline V gene sequence: CDR1 KGHDR, CDR2 SFDVKD. This CDR3 comprises 16 residues. CDR3 region: CATSDLLDGNVYEQYF. Written as DNA, the CDR3 is TGTGCCACCAGTGATTTGCTAGACGGGAACGTCTACGAGCAGTACTTC.

The chain uses TRBV3-1 (or the pseudogene TRBV3-2) and TRBJ2-1; D not resolved. Trimming shortened V by 5 bases and J by 3 bases, and 14 bases separated the two germline ends. The CDR3 is 15 residues long. The germline CDR1 and CDR2 sequences are LGHDT and YNNKEL (reference sequence). The CDR3 is CASSKRGQIYNEQFF. DNA of the CDR3: TGTGCCAGCAGCAAACGTGGGCAGATCTACAATGAGCAGTTCTTC.

CDR3 in DNA: TGTGCCAGCAGCTTAGGCGGGGTGGGCTCCTATAATTCACCCCTCCACTTT. Translated, it gives CASSLGGVGSYNSPLHF. The V and J genes are TRBV7-3 and TRBJ1-6; D unresolved. V was cut by 2 bases and J by 0 bases, with 11 bases left in between. The CDR3 contains 17 residues. CDR1 and CDR2 (germline): SGHTA, FQGTGA. Supplemented by reference TRBV7-3 and TRBJ1-6, the full variable domain reads GAGVSQTPSNKVTEKGKYVELRCDPISGHTALYWYRQSLGQGPEFLIYFQGTGAADDSGLPNDRFFAVRPEGSVSTLKIQRTERGDSAVYLCASSLGGVGSYNSPLHFGNGTRLTVT.

The V call is TRBV30, the J call TRBJ2-2; 8 bases align to TRBD1. There are 14 residues in the CDR3. Trimming removed 4 bases from V and 5 bases from J; junction bases left unmatched: 6. Germline V gene data show CDR1 as GTSNPN and CDR2 as SVGIG (reference sequence). This chain's CDR3 is CAWTPGQETGELFF. CDR3 DNA sequence: TGTGCCTGGACCCCGGGACAGGAGACCGGGGAGCTGTTTTTT.

The CDR3 here is CASSLLARESRDEQFF. The CDR3, as DNA: TGTGCCAGCAGCTTATTAGCCCGGGAGAGTCGCGATGAGCAGTTCTTC. This chain connects TRBV7-8 to TRBJ2-1, with D tentatively TRBD2 (6 bases). Germline V gene data show CDR1 as SGHVS and CDR2 as FQNEAQ. CDR3 length: 16 residues. V shed 2 bases and J shed 8 bases, with 19 bases lying between them.

The chain recombines TRBV19 with TRBJ1-5, with 7 bases identical to TRBD1. The CDR3 extends over 17 amino acids. With 3 bases clipped from V and 0 bases from J, the junction kept 8 bases outside the gene matches. Germline V gives CDR1 LNHDA, CDR2 SQIVND (reference sequence). This CDR3 is CASSMAYDRVSNQPQHF. The CDR3 DNA is TGTGCCAGTAGTATGGCTTACGACAGGGTTAGCAATCAGCCCCAGCATTTT.